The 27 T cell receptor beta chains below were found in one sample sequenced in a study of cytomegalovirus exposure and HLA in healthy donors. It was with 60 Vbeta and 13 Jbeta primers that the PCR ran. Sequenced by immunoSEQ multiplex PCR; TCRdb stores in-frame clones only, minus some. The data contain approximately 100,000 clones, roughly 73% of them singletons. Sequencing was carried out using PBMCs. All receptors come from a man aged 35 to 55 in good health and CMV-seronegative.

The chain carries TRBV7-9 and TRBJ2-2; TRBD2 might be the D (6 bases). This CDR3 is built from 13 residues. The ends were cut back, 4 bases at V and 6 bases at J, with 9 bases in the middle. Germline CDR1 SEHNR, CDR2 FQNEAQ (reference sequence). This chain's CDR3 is CASSSSGAGELFF. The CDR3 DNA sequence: TGTGCCAGCAGCTCATCGGGGGCCGGGGAGCTGTTTTTT.

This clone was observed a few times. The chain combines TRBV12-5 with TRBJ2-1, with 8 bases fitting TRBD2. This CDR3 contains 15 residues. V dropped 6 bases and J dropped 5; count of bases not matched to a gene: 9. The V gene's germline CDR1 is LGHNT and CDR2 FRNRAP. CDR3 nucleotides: TGTGCTAGTGGCCCCGAGCGGGGGCAACACAATGAGCAGTTCTTC. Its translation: CASGPERGQHNEQFF. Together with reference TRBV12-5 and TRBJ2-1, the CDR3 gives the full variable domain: DARVTQTPRHKVTEMGQEVTMRCQPILGHNTVFWYRQTMMQGLELLAYFRNRAPLDDSGMPKDRFSAEMPDATLATLKIQPSEPRDSAVYFCASGPERGQHNEQFFGPGTRLTVL.

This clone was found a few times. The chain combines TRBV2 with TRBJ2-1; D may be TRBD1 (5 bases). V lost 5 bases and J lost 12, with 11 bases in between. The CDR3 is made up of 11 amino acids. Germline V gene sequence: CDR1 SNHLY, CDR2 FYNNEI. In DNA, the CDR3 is TGTGCCAGCAGTAAGACAGTGGGGCAGTTCTTC. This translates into CASSKTVGQFF.

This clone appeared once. CDR3 in DNA: TGTGCCAGCAGTCCCGCAGGGGAAACGAGGGGTGGCTACACCTTC. Its translation is CASSPAGETRGGYTF. The chain joins TRBV28 to TRBJ1-2, with D maybe TRBD1 (6 bases). Germline V lookup: CDR1 MDHEN, CDR2 SYDVKM. V was pared by 5 bases and J by 7 bases, with 20 bases between. The CDR3 totals 15 residues.

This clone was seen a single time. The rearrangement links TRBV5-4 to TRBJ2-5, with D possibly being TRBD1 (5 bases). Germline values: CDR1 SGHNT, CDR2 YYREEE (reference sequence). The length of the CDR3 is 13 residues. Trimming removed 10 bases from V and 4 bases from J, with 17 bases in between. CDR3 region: CASRSKGAETQYF. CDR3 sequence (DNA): TGTGCCTCCCGGTCAAAAGGGGCAGAGACCCAGTACTTC.

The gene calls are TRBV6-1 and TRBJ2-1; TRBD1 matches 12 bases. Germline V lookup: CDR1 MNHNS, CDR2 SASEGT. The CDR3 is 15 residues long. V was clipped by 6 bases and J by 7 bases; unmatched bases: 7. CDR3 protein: CASREGQGAGNEQFF. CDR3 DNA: TGTGCCAGCAGGGAGGGACAGGGGGCTGGGAATGAGCAGTTCTTC.

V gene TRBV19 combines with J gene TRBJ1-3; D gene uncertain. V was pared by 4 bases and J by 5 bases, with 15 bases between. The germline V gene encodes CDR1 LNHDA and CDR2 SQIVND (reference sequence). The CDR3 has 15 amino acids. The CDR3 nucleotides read TGTGCCAGTAGTAGAGAGGCCTCCGTGAGAAACACCATATATTTT. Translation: CASSREASVRNTIYF. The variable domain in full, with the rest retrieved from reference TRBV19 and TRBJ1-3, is DGGITQSPKYLFRKEGQNVTLSCEQNLNHDAMYWYRQDPGQGLRLIYYSQIVNDFQKGDIAEGYSVSREKKESFPLTVTSAQKNPTAFYLCASSREASVRNTIYFGEGSWLTVV.

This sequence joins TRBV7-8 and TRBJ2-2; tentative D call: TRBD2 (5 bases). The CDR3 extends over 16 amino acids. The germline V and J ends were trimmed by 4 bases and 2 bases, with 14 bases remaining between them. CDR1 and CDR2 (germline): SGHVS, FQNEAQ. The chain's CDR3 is CASSSRRFTNTGELFF. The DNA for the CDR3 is TGTGCCAGCAGCTCCCGGAGGTTTACTAACACCGGGGAGCTGTTTTTT.

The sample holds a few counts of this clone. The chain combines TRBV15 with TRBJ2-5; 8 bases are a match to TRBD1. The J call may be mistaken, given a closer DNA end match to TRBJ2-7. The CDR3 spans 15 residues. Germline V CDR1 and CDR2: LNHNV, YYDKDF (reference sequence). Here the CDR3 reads CATSRDPGQGYEQYF. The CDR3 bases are TGTGCCACCAGCAGAGACCCAGGACAGGGCTACGAGCAGTACTTC.

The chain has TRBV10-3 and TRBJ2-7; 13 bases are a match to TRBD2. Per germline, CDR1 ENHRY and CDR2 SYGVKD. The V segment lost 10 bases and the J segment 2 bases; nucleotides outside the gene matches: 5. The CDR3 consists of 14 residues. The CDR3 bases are TGTGCCACCGGGACTAGCGGGGAAGCCTACGAGCAGTACTTC. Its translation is CATGTSGEAYEQYF.

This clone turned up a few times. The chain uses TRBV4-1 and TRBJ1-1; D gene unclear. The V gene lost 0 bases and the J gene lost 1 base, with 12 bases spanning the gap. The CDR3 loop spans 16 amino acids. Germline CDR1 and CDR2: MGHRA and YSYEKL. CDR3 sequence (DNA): TGCGCCAGCAGCCAAGATTGGTTGGAGGGGAACACTGAAGCTTTCTTT. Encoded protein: CASSQDWLEGNTEAFF.

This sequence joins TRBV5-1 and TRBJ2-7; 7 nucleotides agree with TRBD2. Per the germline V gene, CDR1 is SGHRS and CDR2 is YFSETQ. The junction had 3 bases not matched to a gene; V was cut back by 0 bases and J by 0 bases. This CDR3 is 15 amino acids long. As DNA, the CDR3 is TGCGCCAGCAGCTTGGCCGGGGGGTTCTCCTACGAGCAGTACTTC. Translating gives CASSLAGGFSYEQYF.

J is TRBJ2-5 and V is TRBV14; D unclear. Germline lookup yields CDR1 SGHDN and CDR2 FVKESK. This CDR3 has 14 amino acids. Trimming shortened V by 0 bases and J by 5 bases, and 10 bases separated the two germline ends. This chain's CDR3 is CASSQEVGQETQYF. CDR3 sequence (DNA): TGTGCCAGCAGCCAAGAGGTGGGCCAGGAGACCCAGTACTTC. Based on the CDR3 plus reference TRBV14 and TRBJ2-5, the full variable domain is EAGVTQFPSHSVIEKGQTVTLRCDPISGHDNLYWYRRVMGKEIKFLLHFVKESKQDESGMPNNRFLAERTGGTYSTLKVQPAELEDSGVYFCASSQEVGQETQYFGPGTRLLVL.

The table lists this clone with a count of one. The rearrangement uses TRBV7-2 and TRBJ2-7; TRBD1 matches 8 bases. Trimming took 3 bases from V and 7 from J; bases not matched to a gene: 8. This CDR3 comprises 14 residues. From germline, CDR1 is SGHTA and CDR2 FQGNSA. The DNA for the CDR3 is TGTGCCAGCAGCTTCGACAGGGGCCGCGTTGAGCAGTACTTC. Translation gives CASSFDRGRVEQYF.

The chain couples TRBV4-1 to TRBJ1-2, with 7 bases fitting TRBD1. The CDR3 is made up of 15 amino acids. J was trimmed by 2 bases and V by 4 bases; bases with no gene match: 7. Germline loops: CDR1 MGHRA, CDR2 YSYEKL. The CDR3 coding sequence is TGCGCCAGCAGCCCCTCCCAGGGGGAGAACTATGGCTACACCTTC. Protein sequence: CASSPSQGENYGYTF.

The CDR3 nucleotides are TGTGCCAGCAGACCGGGACTAGAGAAACTCCAAGAGACCCAGTACTTC. It encodes CASRPGLEKLQETQYF. This chain joins TRBV11-3 and TRBJ2-5; TRBD2 matches 8 bases. V shed 6 bases, J shed 1 base, and the junction held 10 bases outside the gene matches. The V gene's germline CDR1 is SGHNT and CDR2 YENEEA. This CDR3 contains 16 residues.

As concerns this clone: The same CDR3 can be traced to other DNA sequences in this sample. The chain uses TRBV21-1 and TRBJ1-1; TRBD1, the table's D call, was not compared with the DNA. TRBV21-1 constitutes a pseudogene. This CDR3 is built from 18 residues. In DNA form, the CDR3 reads TGTGCCAGCAGCAAAAAAGGGTCCCACAGGGGGCTTGTCACTGAAGCTTTCTTT. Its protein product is CASSKKGSHRGLVTEAFF.

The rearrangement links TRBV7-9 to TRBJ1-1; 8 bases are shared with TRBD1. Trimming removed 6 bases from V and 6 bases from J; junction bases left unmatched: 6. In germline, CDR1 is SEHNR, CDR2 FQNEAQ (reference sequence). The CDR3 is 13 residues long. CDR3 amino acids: CASSSQGVAEAFF. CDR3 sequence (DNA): TGTGCCAGCAGTTCACAGGGGGTGGCTGAAGCTTTCTTT.

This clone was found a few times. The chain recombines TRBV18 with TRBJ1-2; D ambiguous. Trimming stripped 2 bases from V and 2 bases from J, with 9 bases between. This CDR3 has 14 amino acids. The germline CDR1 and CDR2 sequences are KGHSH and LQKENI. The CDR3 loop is CASSPEGRNYGYTF. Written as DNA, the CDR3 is TGTGCCAGCTCACCAGAGGGCAGAAACTATGGCTACACCTTC.

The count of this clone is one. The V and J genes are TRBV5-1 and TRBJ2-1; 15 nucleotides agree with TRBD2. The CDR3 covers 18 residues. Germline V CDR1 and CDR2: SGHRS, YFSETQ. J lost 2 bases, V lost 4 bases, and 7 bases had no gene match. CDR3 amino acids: CASSASGLAGGTYNEQFF. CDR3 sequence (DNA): TGCGCCAGCAGCGCCTCGGGACTAGCGGGGGGAACCTACAATGAGCAGTTCTTC.

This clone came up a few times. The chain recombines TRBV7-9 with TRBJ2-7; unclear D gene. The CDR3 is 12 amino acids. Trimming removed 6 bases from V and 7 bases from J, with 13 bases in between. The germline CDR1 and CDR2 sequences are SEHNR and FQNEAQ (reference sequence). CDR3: CASSSDSQEQYF. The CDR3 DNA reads TGTGCCAGCAGTTCGGATTCACAGGAGCAGTACTTC.

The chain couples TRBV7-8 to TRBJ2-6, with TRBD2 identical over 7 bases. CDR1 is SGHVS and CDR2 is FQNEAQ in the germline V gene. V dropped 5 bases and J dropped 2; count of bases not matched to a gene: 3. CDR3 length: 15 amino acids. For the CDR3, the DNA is TGTGCCAGCAGCGGGGGGGGTGCTGGGGCCAACGTCCTGACTTTC. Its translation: CASSGGGAGANVLTF.

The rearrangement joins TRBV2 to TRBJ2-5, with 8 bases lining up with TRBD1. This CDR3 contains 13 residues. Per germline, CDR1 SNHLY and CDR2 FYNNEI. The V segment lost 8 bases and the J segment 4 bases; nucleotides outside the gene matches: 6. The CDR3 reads CASLTGGGETQYF. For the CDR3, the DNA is TGTGCCAGCCTCACAGGGGGAGGAGAGACCCAGTACTTC. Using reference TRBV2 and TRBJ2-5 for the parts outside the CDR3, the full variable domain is EPEVTQTPSHQVTQMGQEVILRCVPISNHLYFYWYRQILGQKVEFLVSFYNNEISEKSEIFDDQFSVERPDGSNFTLKIRSTKLEDSAMYFCASLTGGGETQYFGPGTRLLVL.

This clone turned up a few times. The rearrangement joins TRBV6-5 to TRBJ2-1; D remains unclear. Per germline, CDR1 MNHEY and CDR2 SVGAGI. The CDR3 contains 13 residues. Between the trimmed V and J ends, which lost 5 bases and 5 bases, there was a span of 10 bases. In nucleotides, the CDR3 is TGTGCCAGCAGTAAGTCGAGGAACAATGAGCAGTTCTTC. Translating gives CASSKSRNNEQFF.

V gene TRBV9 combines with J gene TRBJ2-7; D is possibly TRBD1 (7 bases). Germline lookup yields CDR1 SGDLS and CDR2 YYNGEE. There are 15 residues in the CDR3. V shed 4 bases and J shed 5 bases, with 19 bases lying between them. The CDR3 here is CASSPGGQKNDEQYF. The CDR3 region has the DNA TGTGCCAGCAGCCCCGGGGGACAGAAAAACGACGAGCAGTACTTC.

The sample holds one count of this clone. The CDR3 spells CASSATPGQGMSDTQYF. Here the CDR3 DNA reads TGTGCCAGCAGTGCTACCCCGGGACAGGGCATGTCAGATACGCAGTATTTT. The V call is TRBV25-1, the J call TRBJ2-3, with 9 bases identical to TRBD1. The CDR3 has 17 amino acids. V was pared by 4 bases and J by 4 bases, with 12 bases of the junction left unmatched. Germline V gene lookup returns CDR1 MGHDK and CDR2 SYGVNS.

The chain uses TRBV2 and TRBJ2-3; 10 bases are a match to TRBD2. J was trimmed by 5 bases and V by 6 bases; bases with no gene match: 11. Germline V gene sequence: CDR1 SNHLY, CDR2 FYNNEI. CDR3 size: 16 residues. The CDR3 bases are TGTGCCAGCAGCGACTCCCTAGCGGGGGTAAAAGATACGCAGTATTTT. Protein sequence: CASSDSLAGVKDTQYF.